This TCR beta chain was found in a study of HIV-infected patients and healthy controls. The study's findings and limits: Healthy controls carried many MAIT alpha-chain CDR3s, while HIV+ repertoires had few. Compared with controls, mean Gini indices were significantly raised in HIV-infected repertoires, possibly indicating oligoclonality. The study did not determine the donors' HLA types.

Reverse transcription used around 540 ng RNA and constant-region primers for alpha and beta. Using multiplexing indices, alpha and beta chain libraries were generated apart by chain-specific third strand synthesis. MiXCR was run by TCRdb on the 5' RACE reads, yielding one entry per CDR3 protein. In the table there are 7,000 to 8,500 distinct CDR3 sequences, over 5% of which are singletons. All unsorted peripheral T cells were captured because whole blood was used without fractionation. Trimming took 3 bases from V and 1 from J, leaving 12 bases between them. CDR1 is SEHNR, CDR2 FQNEAQ, per germline (reference sequence). The CDR3 covers 16 residues. This clonotype was seen many times. Its target is unknown.

The sequence was collected from an adult with HIV infection. This chain connects TRBV7-9 to TRBJ2-2, with D possibly TRBD1 on 5 matching bases. The sequenced sample was blood, obtained before antiretroviral therapy. The CDR3 DNA reads TGTGCCAGCAGCTTCCCGGACACCTTGAACACCGGGGAGCTGTTTTTT. Residues: CASSFPDTLNTGELFF.